These 2 T cell receptor beta chains came from one sample sequenced in a study of CXCR3-negative and CXCR3-positive naive CD8 T cells. UMI-labeled 5' RACE TRB cDNA libraries were prepared from the cells. Reanalyzing the 5' RACE reads, TCRdb keeps one entry per CDR3 protein, without DNA. The sample data list around 56,000 distinct CDR3 sequences. Sequencing was done on a sample of naive CXCR3- CD8+ T cells from blood. This sample's subset: CD45RO-CCR7+CD27+CD95- naive CD8+ T cells lacking CXCR3 (TNR3-). These receptors came from a human donor in good health. Some clones in this sample may be carry-over from other donors' samples.

CDR3 protein: CASSYGGWETQYF. V usage is TRBV6-5 and J usage is TRBJ2-5; the TRBD1 assignment by TCRdb is unverifiable without DNA. Per the germline V gene, CDR1 is MNHEY and CDR2 is SVGAGI. The CDR3 is made up of 13 amino acids.

The V and J genes are TRBV6-2 or TRBV6-3 and TRBJ1-1. CDR3 length: 13 amino acids. Looked up from germline, CDR1 is MNHEY and CDR2 is SVGEGT. CDR3: CASSYTGNTEAFF.